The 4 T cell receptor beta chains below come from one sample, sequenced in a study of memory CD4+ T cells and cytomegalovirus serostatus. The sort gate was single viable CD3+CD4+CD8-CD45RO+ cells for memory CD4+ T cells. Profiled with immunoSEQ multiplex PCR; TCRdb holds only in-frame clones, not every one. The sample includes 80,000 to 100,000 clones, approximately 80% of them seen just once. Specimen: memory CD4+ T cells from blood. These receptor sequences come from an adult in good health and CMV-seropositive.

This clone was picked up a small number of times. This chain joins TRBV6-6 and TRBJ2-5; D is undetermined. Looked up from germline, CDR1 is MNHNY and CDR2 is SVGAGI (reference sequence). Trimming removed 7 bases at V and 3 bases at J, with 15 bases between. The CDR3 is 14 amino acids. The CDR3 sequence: CASKGRGSKETQYF. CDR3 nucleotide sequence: TGTGCCAGCAAGGGCCGAGGCTCGAAAGAGACCCAGTACTTC.

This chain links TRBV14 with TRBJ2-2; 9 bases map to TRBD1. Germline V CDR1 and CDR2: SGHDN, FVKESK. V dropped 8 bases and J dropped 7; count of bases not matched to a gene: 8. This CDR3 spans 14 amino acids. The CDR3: CASQRTGVDGELFF. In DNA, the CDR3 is TGTGCCAGCCAGAGGACAGGGGTCGACGGGGAGCTGTTTTTT.

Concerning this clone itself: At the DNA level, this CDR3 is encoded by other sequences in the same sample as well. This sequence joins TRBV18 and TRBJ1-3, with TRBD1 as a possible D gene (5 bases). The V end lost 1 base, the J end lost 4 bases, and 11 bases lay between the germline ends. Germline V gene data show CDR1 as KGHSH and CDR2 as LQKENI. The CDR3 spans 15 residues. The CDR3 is CASSPQGTVGNTIYF. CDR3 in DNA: TGTGCCAGCTCACCACAAGGGACGGTCGGAAACACCATATATTTT.

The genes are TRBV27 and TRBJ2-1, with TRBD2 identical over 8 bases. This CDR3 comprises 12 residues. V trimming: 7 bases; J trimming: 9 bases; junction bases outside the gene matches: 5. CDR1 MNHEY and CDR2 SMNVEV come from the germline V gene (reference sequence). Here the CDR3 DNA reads TGTGCCAGCACGGGAGGGCCGAGTGAGCAGTTCTTC. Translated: CASTGGPSEQFF.